The rows below give T cell receptor beta chains drawn from one sample of a study of spatial heterogeneity in lung cancer. TCRdb passed the 5' RACE reads through MiXCR, listing each CDR3 protein once. The sample lists approximately 20,000 distinct CDR3 sequences, less than 12% occurring once. Material: PBMCs, obtained at follow-up. The receptor set was obtained from a female donor with early-stage non-small cell lung cancer. CDR3s include the opening cysteine and the closing phenylalanine or tryptophan. Fields, in order: J gene, V gene, D gene, clone size, CDR3 protein, CDR3 DNA. A D gene is named only where the DNA matches it firmly. Clone size, where shown, is once, few, many, or a class for clones that have expanded.

j_call: TRBJ1-6
v_call: TRBV5-5
d_call: -
clone_size: many
cdr3_aa: CASSLSRTSSYNSPLHF
cdr3_nt: TGTGCCAGCAGCTTGTCCAGAACGAGCTCCTATAATTCACCCCTCCACTTT

j_call: TRBJ2-1
v_call: TRBV5-6
d_call: -
clone_size: many
cdr3_aa: CASSLRVARAYNEQFF
cdr3_nt: TGTGCCAGCAGCCTGAGGGTAGCGAGGGCCTACAATGAGCAGTTCTTC

j_call: TRBJ2-3
v_call: TRBV28
d_call: TRBD2
clone_size: many
cdr3_aa: CASSSHSLREGTDTQYF
cdr3_nt: TGTGCCAGCAGTTCGCACTCCCTTCGGGAGGGTACAGATACGCAGTATTTT

j_call: TRBJ2-5
v_call: TRBV7-3
d_call: -
clone_size: -
cdr3_aa: CASSLSGDQETQYF
cdr3_nt: TGTGCCAGCAGCTTAAGCGGGGACCAAGAGACCCAGTACTTC

j_call: TRBJ2-1
v_call: TRBV19
d_call: -
clone_size: large
cdr3_aa: CASSITASYNEQFF
cdr3_nt: TGTGCCAGTAGTATAACGGCCAGCTACAATGAGCAGTTCTTC

j_call: TRBJ2-1
v_call: TRBV14
d_call: TRBD2
clone_size: many
cdr3_aa: CASSPGLAGAGYNEQFF
cdr3_nt: TGTGCCAGCAGCCCCGGACTAGCGGGAGCGGGATACAATGAGCAGTTCTTC

j_call: TRBJ2-3
v_call: TRBV5-1
d_call: TRBD1
clone_size: many
cdr3_aa: CASSQGQETDTQYF
cdr3_nt: TGCGCCAGCAGCCAGGGACAGGAGACAGATACGCAGTATTTT

j_call: TRBJ1-2
v_call: TRBV7-3
d_call: -
clone_size: many
cdr3_aa: CASSRGQPVDTF
cdr3_nt: TGTGCCAGCAGCCGAGGACAGCCGGTGGATACCTTC

j_call: TRBJ2-3
v_call: TRBV24-1
d_call: -
clone_size: many
cdr3_aa: CATGRRDTDTQYF
cdr3_nt: TGTGCCACCGGAAGGAGAGACACAGATACGCAGTATTTT

j_call: TRBJ2-3
v_call: TRBV6-2/TRBV6-3
d_call: TRBD2
clone_size: -
cdr3_aa: CASSLELAKSTDTQYF
cdr3_nt: TGTGCCAGCAGTTTGGAACTAGCGAAGAGCACAGATACGCAGTATTTT

j_call: TRBJ2-7
v_call: TRBV7-2
d_call: -
clone_size: many
cdr3_aa: CASSPRASVIMTYEQYF
cdr3_nt: TGTGCCAGCAGCCCCCGAGCTAGCGTTATTATGACCTACGAGCAGTACTTC

j_call: TRBJ2-7
v_call: TRBV30
d_call: TRBD1
clone_size: few
cdr3_aa: CAWNKGTGPYEQYF
cdr3_nt: TGTGCCTGGAATAAGGGGACAGGTCCCTACGAGCAGTACTTC

j_call: TRBJ2-5
v_call: TRBV7-8
d_call: -
clone_size: many
cdr3_aa: CASSLAPGLSSGTQYF
cdr3_nt: TGTGCCAGCAGCTTAGCTCCGGGGCTGTCTAGTGGGACCCAGTACTTC

j_call: TRBJ2-5
v_call: TRBV6-2/TRBV6-3
d_call: TRBD2
clone_size: many
cdr3_aa: CASTLPAGDVEETQYF
cdr3_nt: TGTGCCAGCACCCTGCCAGCGGGGGATGTTGAAGAGACCCAGTACTTC

j_call: TRBJ2-7
v_call: TRBV10-3
d_call: TRBD2
clone_size: few
cdr3_aa: CAISAGLAGDAATGQYF
cdr3_nt: TGTGCCATCAGTGCGGGACTAGCGGGAGATGCGGCTACGGGGCAGTACTTC

j_call: TRBJ1-4
v_call: TRBV18
d_call: -
clone_size: many
cdr3_aa: CASSPGTSSTNEKLFF
cdr3_nt: TGTGCCAGCTCACCAGGAACGAGCTCAACTAATGAAAAACTGTTTTTT

j_call: TRBJ1-2
v_call: TRBV28
d_call: -
clone_size: many
cdr3_aa: CASSFRDGYTF
cdr3_nt: TGTGCCAGCAGTTTCAGAGATGGCTACACCTTC

j_call: TRBJ2-6
v_call: TRBV4-1
d_call: -
clone_size: many
cdr3_aa: CASSQDDRVGAAPSGANVLTF
cdr3_nt: TGCGCCAGCAGCCAAGATGACCGTGTAGGGGCTGCTCCTTCTGGGGCCAACGTCCTGACTTTC

j_call: TRBJ1-6
v_call: TRBV12-3/TRBV12-4
d_call: -
clone_size: many
cdr3_aa: CASSFLLPRSSPLHF
cdr3_nt: TGTGCCAGCAGTTTCCTCCTTCCTCGTAGTTCACCCCTCCACTTT

j_call: TRBJ2-7
v_call: TRBV6-2/TRBV6-3
d_call: -
clone_size: many
cdr3_aa: CASGHRDPEQYF
cdr3_nt: TGTGCCAGCGGCCACAGGGACCCCGAGCAGTACTTC

j_call: TRBJ2-7
v_call: TRBV6-5
d_call: TRBD1
clone_size: -
cdr3_aa: CASSIGTDAYEQYF
cdr3_nt: TGTGCCAGCAGCATCGGGACAGACGCCTACGAGCAGTACTTC

j_call: TRBJ2-2
v_call: TRBV7-8
d_call: TRBD1
clone_size: -
cdr3_aa: CASSVTGTGKTGELFF
cdr3_nt: TGTGCCAGCAGCGTTACCGGGACAGGAAAAACCGGGGAGCTGTTTTTT

j_call: TRBJ2-1
v_call: TRBV7-2
d_call: TRBD2
clone_size: many
cdr3_aa: CASSLARLAGGDEQFF
cdr3_nt: TGTGCCAGCAGCTTAGCCAGACTAGCGGGAGGGGATGAGCAGTTCTTC

j_call: TRBJ2-2
v_call: TRBV27
d_call: TRBD1
clone_size: many
cdr3_aa: CASSYRGVSTGELFF
cdr3_nt: TGTGCCAGCAGTTACAGGGGTGTAAGCACCGGGGAGCTGTTTTTT